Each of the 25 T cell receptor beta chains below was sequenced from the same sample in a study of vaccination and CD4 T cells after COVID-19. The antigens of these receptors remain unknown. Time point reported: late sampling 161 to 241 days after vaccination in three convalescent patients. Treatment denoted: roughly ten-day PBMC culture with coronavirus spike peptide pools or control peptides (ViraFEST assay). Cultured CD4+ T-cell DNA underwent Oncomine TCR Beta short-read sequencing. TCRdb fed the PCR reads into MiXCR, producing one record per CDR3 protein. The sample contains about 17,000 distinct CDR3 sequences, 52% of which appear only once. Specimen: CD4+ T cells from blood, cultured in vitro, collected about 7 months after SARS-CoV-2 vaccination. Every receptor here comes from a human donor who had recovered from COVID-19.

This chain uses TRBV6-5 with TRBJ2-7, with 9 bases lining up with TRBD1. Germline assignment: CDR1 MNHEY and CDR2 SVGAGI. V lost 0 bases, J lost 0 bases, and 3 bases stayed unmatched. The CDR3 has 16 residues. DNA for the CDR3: TGTGCCAGCAGTTACTCCCCACAGGGGGCCTCCTACGAGCAGTACTTC. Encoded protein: CASSYSPQGASYEQYF.

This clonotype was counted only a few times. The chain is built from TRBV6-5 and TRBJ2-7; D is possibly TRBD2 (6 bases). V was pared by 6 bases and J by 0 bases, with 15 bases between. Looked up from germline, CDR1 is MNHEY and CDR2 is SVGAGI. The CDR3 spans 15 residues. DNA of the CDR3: TGTGCCAGCAGATTACTAGCCCTCAGCTCCTACGAGCAGTACTTC. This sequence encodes CASRLLALSSYEQYF.

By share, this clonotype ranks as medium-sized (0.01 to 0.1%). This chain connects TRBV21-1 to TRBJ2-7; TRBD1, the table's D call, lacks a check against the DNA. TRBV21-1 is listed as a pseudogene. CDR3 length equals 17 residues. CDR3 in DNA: TGTGCCAGCAGCAAAGGAGGTATCGGGGGCGACCAATACGAGCAGTACTTC. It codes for CASSKGGIGGDQYEQYF.

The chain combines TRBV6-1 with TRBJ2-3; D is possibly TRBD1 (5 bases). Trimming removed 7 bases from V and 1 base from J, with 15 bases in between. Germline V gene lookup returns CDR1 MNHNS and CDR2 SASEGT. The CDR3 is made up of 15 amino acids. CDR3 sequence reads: CASTEAPTGTDTQYF. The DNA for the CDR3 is TGTGCCAGCACCGAGGCCCCGACAGGCACAGATACGCAGTATTTT.

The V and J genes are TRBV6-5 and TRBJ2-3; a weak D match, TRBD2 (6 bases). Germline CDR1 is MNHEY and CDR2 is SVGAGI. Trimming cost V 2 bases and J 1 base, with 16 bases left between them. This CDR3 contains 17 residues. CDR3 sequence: CASSYPPLGGGTDTQYF. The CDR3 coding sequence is TGTGCCAGCAGTTACCCCCCGCTAGGAGGGGGCACAGATACGCAGTATTTT.

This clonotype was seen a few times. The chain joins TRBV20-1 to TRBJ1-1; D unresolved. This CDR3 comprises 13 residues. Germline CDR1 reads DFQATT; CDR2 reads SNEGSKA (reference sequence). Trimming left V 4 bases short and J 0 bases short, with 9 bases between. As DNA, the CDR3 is TGCAGTGCTACTCGGGAGCTGAACACTGAAGCTTTCTTT. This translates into CSATRELNTEAFF.

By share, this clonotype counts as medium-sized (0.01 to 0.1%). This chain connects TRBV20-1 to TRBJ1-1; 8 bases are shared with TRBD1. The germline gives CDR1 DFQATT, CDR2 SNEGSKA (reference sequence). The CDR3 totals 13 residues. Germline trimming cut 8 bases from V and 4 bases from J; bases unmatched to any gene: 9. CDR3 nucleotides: TGCAGTACCAACAGGGGGTACGGCACTGAAGCTTTCTTT. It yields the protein CSTNRGYGTEAFF.

The CDR3 DNA sequence: TGTGCCACCAGCAGATCAGGGGCGCGGTTGACAGATACGCAGTATTTT. This gives the protein CATSRSGARLTDTQYF. The rearrangement joins TRBV15 to TRBJ2-3; weak D call: TRBD1 (6 bases). Trimming removed 2 bases from V and 3 bases from J, with 15 bases in between. Germline assignment: CDR1 LNHNV and CDR2 YYDKDF (reference sequence). CDR3 length equals 16 residues.

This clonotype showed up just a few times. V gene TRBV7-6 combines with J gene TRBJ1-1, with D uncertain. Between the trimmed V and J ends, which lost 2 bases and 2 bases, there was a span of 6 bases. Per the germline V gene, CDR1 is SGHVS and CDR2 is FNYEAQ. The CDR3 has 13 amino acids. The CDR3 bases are TGTGCCAGCAGCTTATTGGCTAACACTGAAGCTTTCTTT. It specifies CASSLLANTEAFF.

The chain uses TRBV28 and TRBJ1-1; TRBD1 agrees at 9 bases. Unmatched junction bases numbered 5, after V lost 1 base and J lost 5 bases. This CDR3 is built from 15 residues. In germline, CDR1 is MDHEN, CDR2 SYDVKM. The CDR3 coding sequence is TGTGCCAGCAGTTTATTTACAGGGGGCATGACTGAAGCTTTCTTT. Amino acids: CASSLFTGGMTEAFF.

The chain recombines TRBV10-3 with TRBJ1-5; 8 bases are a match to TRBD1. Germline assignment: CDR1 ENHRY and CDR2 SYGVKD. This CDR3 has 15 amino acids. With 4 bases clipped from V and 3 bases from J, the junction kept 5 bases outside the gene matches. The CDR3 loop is CAISGTGLDNQPQHF. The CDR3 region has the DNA TGTGCCATCAGTGGGACAGGGTTGGACAATCAGCCCCAGCATTTT.

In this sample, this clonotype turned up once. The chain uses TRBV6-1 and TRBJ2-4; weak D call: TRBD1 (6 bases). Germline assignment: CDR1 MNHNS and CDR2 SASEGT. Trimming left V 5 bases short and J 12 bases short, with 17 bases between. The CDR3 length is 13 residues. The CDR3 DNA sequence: TGTGCCAGCAGTCTACTTCCACAGGGCTCTCAGTACTTC. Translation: CASSLLPQGSQYF.

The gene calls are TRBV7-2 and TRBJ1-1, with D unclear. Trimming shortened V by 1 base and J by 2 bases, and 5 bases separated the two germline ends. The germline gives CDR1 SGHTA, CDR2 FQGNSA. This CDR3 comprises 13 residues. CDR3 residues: CASSLGINTEAFF. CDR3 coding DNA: TGTGCCAGCAGCTTAGGGATTAACACTGAAGCTTTCTTT.

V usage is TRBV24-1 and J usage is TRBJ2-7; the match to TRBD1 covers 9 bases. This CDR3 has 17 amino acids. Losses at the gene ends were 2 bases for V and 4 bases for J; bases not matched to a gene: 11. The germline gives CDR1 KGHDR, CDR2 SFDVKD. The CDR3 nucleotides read TGTGCCACCAGTGATTCAAGTCACGGGACAGGGTTTTACGAGCAGTACTTC. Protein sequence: CATSDSSHGTGFYEQYF.

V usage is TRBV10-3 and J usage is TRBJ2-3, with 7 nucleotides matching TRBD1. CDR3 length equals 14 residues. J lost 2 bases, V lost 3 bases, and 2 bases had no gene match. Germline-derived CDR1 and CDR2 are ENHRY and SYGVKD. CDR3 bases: TGTGCCATCAGTGACGGGACAGCCACAGATACGCAGTATTTT. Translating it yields CAISDGTATDTQYF.

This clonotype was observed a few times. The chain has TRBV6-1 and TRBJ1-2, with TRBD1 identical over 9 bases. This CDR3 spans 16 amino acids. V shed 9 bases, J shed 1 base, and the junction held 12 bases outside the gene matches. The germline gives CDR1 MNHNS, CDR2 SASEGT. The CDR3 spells CASSQGQGFINYGYTF. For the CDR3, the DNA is TGTGCCAGTTCCCAGGGACAGGGATTTATTAACTATGGCTACACCTTC.

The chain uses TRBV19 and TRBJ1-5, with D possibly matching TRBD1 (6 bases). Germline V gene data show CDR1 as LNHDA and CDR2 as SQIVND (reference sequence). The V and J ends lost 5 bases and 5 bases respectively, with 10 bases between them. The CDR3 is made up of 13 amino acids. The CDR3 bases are TGTGCCAGTAGTGACAGGAGGTATCAGCCCCAGCATTTT. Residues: CASSDRRYQPQHF.

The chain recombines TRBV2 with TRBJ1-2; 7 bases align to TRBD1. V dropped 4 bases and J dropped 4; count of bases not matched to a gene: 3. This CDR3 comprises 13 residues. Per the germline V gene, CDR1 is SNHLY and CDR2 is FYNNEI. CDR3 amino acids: CASSAGQAYGYTF. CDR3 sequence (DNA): TGTGCCAGCAGTGCAGGACAGGCCTATGGCTACACCTTC.

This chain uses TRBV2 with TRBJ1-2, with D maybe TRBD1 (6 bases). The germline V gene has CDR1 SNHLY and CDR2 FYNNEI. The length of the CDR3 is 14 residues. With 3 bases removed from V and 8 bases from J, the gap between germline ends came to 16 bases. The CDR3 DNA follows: TGTGCCAGCAGTGAGGACAGAGATTCAATCGGCTACACCTTC. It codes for CASSEDRDSIGYTF.

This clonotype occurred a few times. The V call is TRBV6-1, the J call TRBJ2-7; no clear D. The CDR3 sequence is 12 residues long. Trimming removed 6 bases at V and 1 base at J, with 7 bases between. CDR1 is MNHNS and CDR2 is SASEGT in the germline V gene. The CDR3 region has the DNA TGTGCCAGCAGCGCCCTATCCTACGAGCAGTACTTC. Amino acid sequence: CASSALSYEQYF.

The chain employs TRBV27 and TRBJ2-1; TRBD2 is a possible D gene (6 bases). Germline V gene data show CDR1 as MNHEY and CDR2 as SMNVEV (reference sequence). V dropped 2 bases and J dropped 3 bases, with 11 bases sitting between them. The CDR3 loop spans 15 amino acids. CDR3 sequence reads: CASSLIYGGYNEQFF. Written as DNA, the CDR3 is TGTGCCAGCAGTTTAATTTACGGGGGCTACAATGAGCAGTTCTTC.

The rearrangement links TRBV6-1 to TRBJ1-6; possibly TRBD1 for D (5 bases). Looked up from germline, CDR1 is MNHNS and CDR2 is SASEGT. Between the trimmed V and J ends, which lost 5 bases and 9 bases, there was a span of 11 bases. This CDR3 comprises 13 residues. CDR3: CASSRQRGSPLHF. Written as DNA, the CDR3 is TGTGCCAGCAGTCGACAGAGAGGTTCACCCCTCCACTTT.

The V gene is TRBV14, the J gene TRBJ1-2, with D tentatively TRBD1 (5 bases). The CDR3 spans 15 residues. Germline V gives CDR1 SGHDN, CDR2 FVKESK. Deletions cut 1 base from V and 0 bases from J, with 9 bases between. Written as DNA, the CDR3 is TGTGCCAGCAGCCAAGCTATGACAGCTAACTATGGCTACACCTTC. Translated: CASSQAMTANYGYTF. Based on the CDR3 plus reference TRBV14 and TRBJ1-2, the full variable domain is EAGVTQFPSHSVIEKGQTVTLRCDPISGHDNLYWYRRVMGKEIKFLLHFVKESKQDESGMPNNRFLAERTGGTYSTLKVQPAELEDSGVYFCASSQAMTANYGYTFGSGTRLTVV.

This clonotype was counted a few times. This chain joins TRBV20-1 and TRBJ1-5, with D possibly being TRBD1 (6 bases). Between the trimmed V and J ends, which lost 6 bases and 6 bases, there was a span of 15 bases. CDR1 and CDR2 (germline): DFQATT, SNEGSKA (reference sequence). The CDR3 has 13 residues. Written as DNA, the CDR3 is TGCAGTGCCGTACGGGGGGCAGGTCAGCCCCAGCATTTT. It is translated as CSAVRGAGQPQHF.

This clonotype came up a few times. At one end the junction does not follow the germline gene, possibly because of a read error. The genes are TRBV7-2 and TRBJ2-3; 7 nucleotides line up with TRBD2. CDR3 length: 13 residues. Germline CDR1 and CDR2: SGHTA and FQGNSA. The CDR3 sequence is CASSLPGLDAQYF. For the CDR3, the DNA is TGTGCCAGCAGCCTACCAGGACTAGATGCGCAGTATTTT.